This T cell receptor beta chain stems from a study of cytomegalovirus exposure and HLA in healthy donors. Regarding the study as a whole: Many donors carried some public TCRs, although rarity characterized most TCR sequences. As a later analysis showed, a missense DCLRE1C variant was linked to trimming of TCR beta V- and J-genes. Later work associated roughly 15,000 TCR beta sequences with HLA alleles at 0.05 false discovery rate.

PCR was performed using 60 Vbeta and 13 Jbeta primers. In the study's own analysis: In a later analysis, the count reached 80 million or so unique TCR beta chains, with 8.5 million to 14 million shared. Libraries were prepared by immunoSEQ multiplex PCR; TCRdb keeps only in-frame clonotypes and omits some of them. V and J calls and clone size are those listed in that table; D and trimming were worked out from the DNA. The sample has more than 100,000 clones, 75% to 80% seen once. Turning to this clone: Its antigen is unknown.

V was pared by 8 bases and J by 1 base, with 11 bases between. From germline, CDR1 is LGHNT and CDR2 FRNRAP. The CDR3 is 13 residues long. J is TRBJ1-1 and V is TRBV12-5; perhaps TRBD1 as D (6 bases). The receptor's source is a male donor in good health and CMV-seronegative. The material sequenced was PBMCs. The CDR3 is CASTSTGNTEAFF. CDR3 in DNA: TGTGCTAGTACCTCGACAGGGAACACTGAAGCTTTCTTT.